The present T cell receptor (beta chain) was sequenced within a study of PD-1 blockade in classical Hodgkin lymphoma. Overall study findings and caveats: Partial responders and progressors had significantly lower baseline TCR diversity. As was reported, newly diagnosed patients showed lower baseline TCR diversity than healthy donors did.

Time point of the sample: cycle 4 day 1 (C4D1), after less than 7 weeks of nivolumab. Every patient was affected by relapse after autologous stem cell transplantation, while exposure to brentuximab vedotin was not uniform. Assay used: immunoSEQ multiplex PCR; TCRdb lists only in-frame clones, some missing. The sample holds roughly 100,000 clones, around nine tenths seen once. Germline loops: CDR1 MDHEN, CDR2 SYDVKM. The CDR3 has 20 residues. The ends were cut back, 5 bases at V and 2 bases at J, with 31 bases in the middle. On this clone itself: Its antigen is undetermined.

This receptor was taken from a human donor with classical Hodgkin lymphoma. The genes are TRBV28 and TRBJ2-7; D might be TRBD2 (6 bases). This specimen was peripheral blood mononuclear cells (PBMCs), taken before the fourth cycle of nivolumab. CDR3: CASSLPGALLALGPTYEQYF. The CDR3 DNA is TGTGCCAGCAGTCTTCCGGGCGCATTACTAGCCCTGGGTCCAACCTACGAGCAGTACTTC.